This TCR beta chain came from a study of blood T cell repertoires in COVID-19. As for the study in general: The United States, Italy and Spain provided the acute and convalescent COVID-19 samples.

Germline CDR1 and CDR2: ENHRY and SYGVKD. This CDR3 has 14 residues. Trimming pared 2 bases from V and 0 bases from J, leaving 8 bases between. Study processing details: It was from reference gene primer amplification that nucleated cell counts were estimated. The repertoire was sequenced with immunoSEQ multiplex PCR; TCRdb's copy has only in-frame clones and lacks some. The V and J calls and clone size were taken over from that table, and D and trimming were inferred from the DNA. The sample holds 130,000 to 150,000 clones, around 89% seen once. Participants came from 20 to 25 US areas, aged roughly 18 to 95 years. Participant-reported clinical history was the basis for cohort assignment.

The gene calls are TRBV10-3 and TRBJ2-7; D perhaps matches TRBD1 (5 bases). The receptor's source is a woman in her twenties or thirties with acute COVID-19. What was sequenced was PBMCs or T cells enriched from blood (not recorded which). In DNA, the CDR3 is TGTGCCATCAGTGAGAATCAGGGCTCCTACGAGCAGTACTTC. It translates to CAISENQGSYEQYF.